This section outlines one T cell receptor beta chain sequence together with its context. Its antigen is undetermined. Every bit of the isolated RNA underwent reverse transcription, so sequencing read expressed TCRB transcripts. Only in-frame clones appear in the TCRdb table, and some are missing; sequencing was by immunoSEQ multiplex PCR. This table holds around 180,000 clones, about 7.9% found once. A single heparinised draw of roughly 100 mL on average was taken per donor. The junction had 17 bases not matched to a gene; V was cut back by 7 bases and J by 15 bases. The CDR3 consists of 14 residues. Germline assignment: CDR1 SGHTA and CDR2 FQGNSA. The sample originates from a study of beta chain features in type 1 diabetes. The overall study: Patients and healthy donors were similar in age, gender and cell yields. Study-wide results and limits: There was a moderate but significant shortening of TCRB CDR3s in all four CD4+ subsets of Type 1 diabetes patients.

The receptor was isolated from a man between 18 and 35 years old with type 1 diabetes. Source material: central memory CD4+ T cells from blood. This chain connects TRBV7-2 to TRBJ2-1, with TRBD2 matching over 8 bases. CDR3 sequence reads: CASTVSDPGLGLFF. The DNA for the CDR3 is TGTGCCAGCACCGTGTCAGACCCGGGACTAGGTCTGTTCTTC.